This passage covers 16 T cell receptor beta chains from one sample sequenced in a study of shared clonotypes between healthy human individuals (dated by TCRdb to between 2020 and 2021). Libraries were built with the immunoSEQ multiplex PCR assay. Sourced from immuneACCESS, this table was stored by TCRdb with only in-frame sequences that have V and J called. A share of the clones is absent; for the studies checked, an unresolved V gene accounts for under half, and the remainder has no known explanation. Recorded for this sample are around 690,000 clones; around 90% of them occurred a single time. The leading ten clones occupy 34% of the sample. The material sequenced was memory CD8+ T cells from PBMCs. Read against the paper, the sample's cell subset or site label means: CD45RO+ cells pooled with CCR7-negative TemRA cells. The receptors here all came from a young man in good health. Some clones in this sample may be carry-over from other donors' samples.

The gene calls are TRBV4-3 and TRBJ1-2; tentative D call: TRBD1 (5 bases). Germline loops: CDR1 LGHNA, CDR2 YSLEER. The CDR3 sequence is 14 residues long. The V gene lost 2 bases and the J gene lost 1 base, with 8 bases spanning the gap. The CDR3 DNA is TGCGCCAGCAGCCAAAGGGGCGGTAACTATGGCTACACCTTC. It translates to CASSQRGGNYGYTF.

The J gene is TRBJ1-6, the V gene TRBV4-2; TRBD1 matches at 7 bases. The CDR3 is 16 residues long. V lost 5 bases, J lost 7 bases, and 11 bases stayed unmatched. Looked up from germline, CDR1 is LGHNA and CDR2 is YNFKEQ. The CDR3, as DNA: TGTGCCAGCAGCGTACCGGGACAGAGGACGAATTCACCCCTCCACTTT. Amino acid sequence: CASSVPGQRTNSPLHF.

The chain couples TRBV6-1 to TRBJ1-1; D gene unclear. Germline CDR1 MNHNS, CDR2 SASEGT. There are 16 residues in the CDR3. V was shortened by 4 bases and J by 3 bases, with 18 bases between the two germline ends. CDR3 residues: CASSGRALTADTEAFF. The CDR3, as DNA: TGTGCCAGCAGTGGAAGGGCCCTTACAGCGGACACTGAAGCTTTCTTT.

This chain links TRBV27 with TRBJ1-1; 8 bases map to TRBD1. The V gene's germline CDR1 is MNHEY and CDR2 SMNVEV (reference sequence). J gave up 7 bases and V 5 bases, and 12 bases lay outside the gene matches. CDR3 length: 15 residues. CDR3 loop: CASSAYMTGAFEAFF. In DNA, the CDR3 is TGTGCCAGCAGTGCGTATATGACAGGGGCTTTTGAAGCTTTCTTT.

This chain joins TRBV5-1 and TRBJ2-7, with D possibly matching TRBD1 (6 bases). Germline V gene sequence: CDR1 SGHRS, CDR2 YFSETQ. With 1 base removed from V and 7 bases from J, the gap between germline ends came to 18 bases. The CDR3 runs to 15 residues. CDR3: CASSLSQGGGLEQYF. CDR3 coding DNA: TGCGCCAGCAGCTTGAGTCAGGGTGGGGGCTTGGAGCAGTACTTC.

V gene TRBV6-1 combines with J gene TRBJ2-6; D is undetermined. V lost 1 base and J 0 bases, leaving 7 bases between the germline ends. There are 16 residues in the CDR3. Looked up from germline, CDR1 is MNHNS and CDR2 is SASEGT. The CDR3 DNA is TGTGCCAGCAGTGAAGGTCCGTTCTCTGGGGCCAACGTCCTGACTTTC. Protein product: CASSEGPFSGANVLTF.

This clone was detected a few times. V is TRBV2 and J is TRBJ1-2; 10 bases are shared with TRBD1. Germline CDR1 and CDR2: SNHLY and FYNNEI. The CDR3 has 15 residues. V gave up 6 bases and J gave up 3 bases; unmatched junction bases: 7. In DNA, the CDR3 is TGTGCCAGCAGGGACGGGACAGGGGCATACTATGGCTACACCTTC. Translating it yields CASRDGTGAYYGYTF.

The chain combines TRBV27 with TRBJ2-7, with D unresolved. Per the germline V gene, CDR1 is MNHEY and CDR2 is SMNVEV (reference sequence). This CDR3 is built from 13 residues. Trimming took 4 bases from V and 3 from J, leaving 10 bases between them. The CDR3 sequence is CASSWADGYEQYF. The DNA of the CDR3 is TGTGCCAGCAGTTGGGCCGACGGCTACGAGCAGTACTTC.

The count of this clone is one. The CDR3: CASSLTTPAPGEQFF. The CDR3 DNA reads TGTGCCAGCAGCTTAACGACTCCCGCCCCGGGTGAGCAGTTCTTC. The chain has TRBV7-6 and TRBJ2-1; D is ambiguous. V lost 2 bases to trimming and J lost 9 bases, with 17 bases between them. The CDR3 is 15 residues long. Germline V gives CDR1 SGHVS, CDR2 FNYEAQ.

This clone showed up just once. The V gene is TRBV6-5, the J gene TRBJ2-3, with D possibly matching TRBD2 (5 bases). The V gene's germline CDR1 is MNHEY and CDR2 SVGAGI. The length of the CDR3 is 13 residues. V was pared by 0 bases and J by 5 bases, with 6 bases between. The CDR3, as DNA: TGTGCCAGCAGTTACTCCCGGGGAGATACGCAGTATTTT. Residues: CASSYSRGDTQYF.

This clone occurred a few times. This chain links TRBV28 with TRBJ1-4; D not resolved. This CDR3 spans 14 amino acids. The V end lost 2 bases, the J end lost 5 bases, and 9 bases lay between the germline ends. Germline V gene data show CDR1 as MDHEN and CDR2 as SYDVKM. CDR3 loop: CASSLVGGNEKLFF. The CDR3 DNA is TGTGCCAGCAGTTTAGTGGGCGGCAATGAAAAACTGTTTTTT.

The genes are TRBV13 and TRBJ2-7; 9 nucleotides line up with TRBD1. V was clipped by 5 bases and J by 2 bases; unmatched bases: 7. This CDR3 is built from 15 residues. Germline V gene lookup returns CDR1 PRHDT and CDR2 FYEKMQ (reference sequence). The CDR3 coding sequence is TGTGCCAGCAGCGCCCGGGACAGGGTTACCTACGAGCAGTACTTC. It encodes CASSARDRVTYEQYF.

This rearrangement joins TRBV19 to TRBJ2-7, with a possible D match to TRBD2 (6 bases). V was clipped by 5 bases and J by 2 bases, with 16 bases between them. In germline, CDR1 is LNHDA, CDR2 SQIVND (reference sequence). The CDR3 contains 15 residues. CDR3 DNA: TGTGCCAGTAGTGAATACGGCGGGATGGCCTACGAGCAGTACTTC. Residues: CASSEYGGMAYEQYF.

The J gene is TRBJ2-2, the V gene TRBV28, with D possibly TRBD2 on 5 matching bases. V was pared by 8 bases and J by 0 bases, with 13 bases between. The CDR3 loop spans 15 amino acids. The V gene's germline CDR1 is MDHEN and CDR2 SYDVKM. The CDR3 protein is CASDGLASNTGELFF. For the CDR3, the DNA is TGTGCCAGCGACGGACTGGCTTCGAACACCGGGGAGCTGTTTTTT.

Worth noting for this clone: The same CDR3 arises from other DNA sequences in this sample as well. This chain connects TRBV5-4 to TRBJ1-3, with D uncertain. Germline values: CDR1 SGHNT, CDR2 YYREEE (reference sequence). Trimming stripped 0 bases from V and 0 bases from J, with 7 bases between. The CDR3 is 15 residues long. CDR3 residues: CASSLVGSSGNTIYF. The CDR3 nucleotides read TGTGCCAGCAGCTTGGTCGGGAGCTCTGGAAACACCATATATTTT.

CDR3 DNA: TGTGCCATCAGTGGGGATGGGAGCGGGACTTCCTACAATGAGCAGTTCTTC. This encodes CAISGDGSGTSYNEQFF. V gene TRBV10-3 combines with J gene TRBJ2-1, with 7 bases fitting TRBD2. CDR1 and CDR2 (germline): ENHRY, SYGVKD. Unmatched junction bases numbered 10, after V lost 4 bases and J lost 1 base. This CDR3 spans 17 amino acids.